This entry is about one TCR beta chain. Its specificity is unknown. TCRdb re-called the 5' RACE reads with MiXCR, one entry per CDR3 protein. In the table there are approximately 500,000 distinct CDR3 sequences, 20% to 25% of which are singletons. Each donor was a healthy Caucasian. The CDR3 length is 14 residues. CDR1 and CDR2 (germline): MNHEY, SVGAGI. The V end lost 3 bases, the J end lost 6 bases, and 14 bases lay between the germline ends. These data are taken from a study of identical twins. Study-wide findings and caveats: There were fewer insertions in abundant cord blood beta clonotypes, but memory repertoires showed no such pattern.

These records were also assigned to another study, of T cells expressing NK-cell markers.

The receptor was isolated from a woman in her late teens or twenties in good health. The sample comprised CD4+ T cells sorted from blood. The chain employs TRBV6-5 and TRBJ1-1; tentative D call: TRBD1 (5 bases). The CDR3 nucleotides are TGTGCCAGCAGTTATCAGGCAGGGTGGTCTGAAGCTTTCTTT. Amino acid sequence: CASSYQAGWSEAFF.